A single sample gave rise to the 31 T cell receptor beta chains below, sequenced in a study of OX40 agonist ivuxolimab in advanced cancers. Assay: immunoSEQ multiplex PCR; the TCRdb copy retains only in-frame clones and omits some. This table has tens of thousands of clones, 70% to 90% appearing once. Here the sequenced sample was CD4+ or CD8+ T cells sorted from blood, taken in a trial of the OX40 agonist ivuxolimab. The receptor source for this set is an adult with an advanced solid tumor such as melanoma, head and neck, liver or kidney cancer.

The rearrangement joins TRBV4-3 to TRBJ2-3; 10 bases fit TRBD2. This CDR3 spans 18 amino acids. CDR1 and CDR2 from the germline V gene are LGHNA and YSLEER. Germline trimming cut 4 bases from V and 0 bases from J; bases unmatched to any gene: 10. CDR3 in DNA: TGCGCCAGCAGCCCCGATGATAGCGGGAGGTCTAGCACAGATACGCAGTATTTT. Its translation is CASSPDDSGRSSTDTQYF.

In nucleotides, the CDR3 is TGTGCCTGGAGCGCCTACAAAGCCGGGGAGCTGTTTTTT. It codes for CAWSAYKAGELFF. The chain carries TRBV30 and TRBJ2-2, with unresolved D. This CDR3 has 13 residues. Germline CDR1 reads GTSNPN; CDR2 reads SVGIG (reference sequence). V was trimmed by 3 bases and J by 6 bases, leaving 11 bases between them.

The gene calls are TRBV9 and TRBJ2-1, with TRBD1 identical over 7 bases. CDR3 size: 13 residues. J gave up 10 bases and V 3 bases, and 7 bases lay outside the gene matches. Germline-derived CDR1 and CDR2 are SGDLS and YYNGEE. In nucleotides, the CDR3 is TGTGCCAGCAGCGCACACATCAGGGGGGAGCAGTTCTTC. Protein sequence: CASSAHIRGEQFF.

The chain carries TRBV7-9 and TRBJ2-1, with 8 bases lining up with TRBD2. The CDR3 loop spans 15 amino acids. CDR1 and CDR2 (germline): SEHNR, FQNEAQ (reference sequence). J gave up 2 bases and V 1 base, and 1 base lay outside the gene matches. In DNA form, the CDR3 reads TGTGCCAGCAGCTTAGACGGGAGGGCCTACAATGAGCAGTTCTTC. This encodes CASSLDGRAYNEQFF.

This rearrangement joins TRBV19 to TRBJ2-1; 12 bases are a match to TRBD2. Germline V gene lookup returns CDR1 LNHDA and CDR2 SQIVND (reference sequence). CDR3 length: 17 amino acids. The junction had 14 bases not matched to a gene; V was cut back by 0 bases and J by 14 bases. CDR3 DNA: TGTGCCAGTAGTATAGATGGGGGGCGCGGGACTAGCGGGCCAGAGTTCTTC. Its translation: CASSIDGGRGTSGPEFF.

The CDR3 DNA is TGTGCCAGCAGCGCCACGCCACTAGCGGGAAGCACAGATACGCAGTATTTT. Translated, it gives CASSATPLAGSTDTQYF. V and J are TRBV9 and TRBJ2-3; 10 nucleotides agree with TRBD2. This CDR3 has 17 residues. J lost 0 bases, V lost 3 bases, and 7 bases had no gene match. CDR1 SGDLS and CDR2 YYNGEE come from the germline V gene.

This rearrangement joins TRBV18 to TRBJ2-3, with 8 bases aligning to TRBD2. Trimming took 3 bases from V and 0 from J; bases not matched to a gene: 5. The V gene's germline CDR1 is KGHSH and CDR2 LQKENI. The CDR3 covers 16 residues. The CDR3 DNA is TGTGCCAGCTCACCCGGACTAGCACCAAGCACAGATACGCAGTATTTT. This gives the protein CASSPGLAPSTDTQYF.

The chain recombines TRBV6-6 with TRBJ2-1, with D perhaps matching TRBD2 (6 bases). The length of the CDR3 is 13 residues. V was cut by 5 bases and J by 6 bases, with 11 bases left in between. Germline CDR1 and CDR2: MNHNY and SVGAGI (reference sequence). CDR3 DNA sequence: TGTGCCAGCAGTCAAGGGACTCGCAATGAGCAGTTCTTC. This sequence encodes CASSQGTRNEQFF.

The V call is TRBV5-4, the J call TRBJ2-7; 8 bases agree with TRBD1. This CDR3 is 16 amino acids long. The germline V gene encodes CDR1 SGHNT and CDR2 YYREEE (reference sequence). V shed 3 bases, J shed 4 bases, and the junction held 12 bases outside the gene matches. The CDR3 here is CASSSPGQGLLYEQYF. CDR3 nucleotide sequence: TGTGCCAGCAGCTCACCCGGACAGGGTCTTCTATACGAGCAGTACTTC.

This clone was picked up a small number of times. The V call is TRBV7-9, the J call TRBJ2-1; no firm D call. Per the germline V gene, CDR1 is SEHNR and CDR2 is FQNEAQ (reference sequence). Trimming removed 8 bases from V and 1 base from J, with 3 bases in between. The CDR3 contains 11 residues. The CDR3 bases are TGTGCCAGCCAATCCTACAATGAGCAGTTCTTC. It is translated as CASQSYNEQFF.

V gene TRBV27 combines with J gene TRBJ2-7; TRBD1 is a possible D gene (6 bases). Germline CDR1 reads MNHEY; CDR2 reads SMNVEV (reference sequence). The length of the CDR3 is 14 residues. V was pared by 6 bases and J by 2 bases, with 14 bases between. For the CDR3, the DNA is TGTGCCAGCAGCCTATCGACAGGCCCCTACGAGCAGTACTTC. It translates to CASSLSTGPYEQYF.

Regarding this clone: This specimen includes other DNA sequences encoding the same CDR3. The chain combines TRBV18 with TRBJ2-7; 8 bases match TRBD1. The CDR3 contains 14 residues. Unmatched junction bases numbered 6, after V lost 4 bases and J lost 4 bases. Germline V gene sequence: CDR1 KGHSH, CDR2 LQKENI. CDR3 sequence reads: CASSRSRDRYEQYF. In DNA, the CDR3 is TGTGCCAGCTCACGCTCCCGGGACAGGTACGAGCAGTACTTC.

This chain links TRBV2 with TRBJ1-5; D is unresolved. The CDR3 extends over 13 amino acids. The ends were cut back, 9 bases at V and 8 bases at J, with 17 bases in the middle. Germline loops: CDR1 SNHLY, CDR2 FYNNEI. The CDR3 loop is CASTGSRQEPQHF. CDR3 coding DNA: TGTGCCAGTACCGGGTCCCGGCAGGAGCCCCAGCATTTT.

This clone was seen once. In DNA form, the CDR3 reads TGCAGCGTCCGACAGGGGATGAACACTGAAGCTTTCTTT. This sequence encodes CSVRQGMNTEAFF. This chain links TRBV29-1 with TRBJ1-1, with 8 bases aligning to TRBD1. V trimming: 6 bases; J trimming: 0 bases; junction bases outside the gene matches: 3. The CDR3 has 13 residues. Looked up from germline, CDR1 is SQVTM and CDR2 is ANQGSEA.

J is TRBJ2-3 and V is TRBV28, with TRBD2 matching 14 bases. CDR1 is MDHEN and CDR2 is SYDVKM in the germline V gene. V lost 5 bases to trimming and J lost 5 bases; unmatched junction nucleotides: 9. The CDR3 is made up of 17 amino acids. The CDR3 region has the DNA TGTGCCAGCAGTCCCATGGGACTAGCGGGAGCGGTAGATACGCAGTATTTT. It codes for CASSPMGLAGAVDTQYF.

The rearrangement uses TRBV27 and TRBJ2-1; 8 bases fit TRBD2. The V gene end was trimmed by 5 bases and the J gene end by 5 bases; junction bases not matched to a gene: 17. CDR1 is MNHEY and CDR2 is SMNVEV in the germline V gene (reference sequence). CDR3 length: 18 amino acids. This CDR3 reads CASSGKHRSGVWDNEQFF. The CDR3 DNA reads as TGTGCCAGCAGTGGGAAACACCGTAGCGGGGTATGGGACAATGAGCAGTTCTTC.

The rearrangement joins TRBV20-1 to TRBJ2-7; 7 bases fit TRBD2. The CDR3 has 11 amino acids. Germline V gene lookup returns CDR1 DFQATT and CDR2 SNEGSKA (reference sequence). V shed 2 bases and J 6 bases; nucleotides not matched to a gene: 1. CDR3 coding DNA: TGCAGTGCTAGACGCGGGGGCGAGCAGTACTTC. Encoded protein: CSARRGGEQYF.

The J gene is TRBJ1-1, the V gene TRBV15, with 7 positions matching TRBD1. The J segment lost 1 base and the V segment lost 3 bases, leaving 11 bases of the junction unmatched. Germline V gives CDR1 LNHNV, CDR2 YYDKDF (reference sequence). The CDR3 contains 17 residues. The CDR3 DNA follows: TGTGCCACCAGCAGGGAACGACAGGGAGTACCGAACACTGAAGCTTTCTTT. This sequence encodes CATSRERQGVPNTEAFF.

This clone appeared a few times. This chain joins TRBV19 and TRBJ1-2; 7 nucleotides line up with TRBD1. With V trimmed by 5 bases and J by 4 bases, 1 base remained unmatched. The CDR3 consists of 12 residues. The germline V gene has CDR1 LNHDA and CDR2 SQIVND (reference sequence). CDR3 residues: CASSRDSYGYTF. In DNA form, the CDR3 reads TGTGCCAGTAGTCGGGACAGCTATGGCTACACCTTC.

The gene calls are TRBV7-3 and TRBJ2-5; 7 nucleotides align to TRBD1. Germline CDR1 is SGHTA and CDR2 is FQGTGA. The CDR3 sequence is 13 residues long. V lost 6 bases, J lost 4 bases, and 5 bases stayed unmatched. CDR3 residues: CASSPTGRETQYF. The CDR3 DNA reads as TGTGCCAGCAGTCCGACAGGGCGAGAGACCCAGTACTTC. The full variable domain, rest sourced from reference TRBV7-3 and TRBJ2-5, is GAGVSQTPSNKVTEKGKYVELRCDPISGHTALYWYRQSLGQGPEFLIYFQGTGAADDSGLPNDRFFAVRPEGSVSTLKIQRTERGDSAVYLCASSPTGRETQYFGPGTRLLVL.

The chain carries TRBV27 and TRBJ1-2; the D is unclear. The CDR3 consists of 13 residues. Germline V gene data show CDR1 as MNHEY and CDR2 as SMNVEV (reference sequence). V was cut by 3 bases and J by 4 bases, with 9 bases left in between. CDR3 region: CASSFRGFYGYTF. CDR3 coding DNA: TGTGCCAGCAGTTTTCGAGGGTTCTATGGCTACACCTTC.

This clone was picked up one time. This chain uses TRBV28 with TRBJ2-7, with a weak D call TRBD1 (6 bases). The germline CDR1 and CDR2 sequences are MDHEN and SYDVKM. The CDR3 extends over 21 amino acids. Trimming left V 1 base short and J 1 base short, with 29 bases between. CDR3 in DNA: TGTGCCAGCAGTTTATCCTCTCGACAGGCTAGGTCCATCCTAGTTTCCTACGAGCAGTACTTC. Translation gives CASSLSSRQARSILVSYEQYF.

V gene TRBV28 combines with J gene TRBJ2-1; D remains unclear. This CDR3 comprises 15 residues. V was trimmed by 4 bases and J by 0 bases, leaving 10 bases between them. The germline CDR1 and CDR2 sequences are MDHEN and SYDVKM. CDR3: CASSWSRNSYNEQFF. In nucleotides, the CDR3 is TGTGCCAGCAGTTGGTCCCGGAACTCCTACAATGAGCAGTTCTTC.

The J gene is TRBJ1-3, the V gene TRBV5-1, with D uncertain. The CDR3 totals 14 residues. Trimming left V 0 bases short and J 0 bases short, with 4 bases between. CDR1 is SGHRS and CDR2 is YFSETQ in the germline V gene. The CDR3 DNA is TGCGCCAGCAGCTTGGGTAGCTCTGGAAACACCATATATTTT. This sequence encodes CASSLGSSGNTIYF.

A single count supports this clone. The chain uses TRBV14 and TRBJ2-7; the D is unclear. CDR3 length: 14 residues. Trimming shortened V by 1 base and J by 2 bases, and 9 bases separated the two germline ends. Per the germline V gene, CDR1 is SGHDN and CDR2 is FVKESK. DNA of the CDR3: TGTGCCAGCAGCCAAGTTCCTGCTGCCTACGAGCAGTACTTC. Protein sequence: CASSQVPAAYEQYF.

This chain links TRBV10-2 with TRBJ2-3; TRBD2 matches 7 bases. The CDR3 is 16 amino acids. Germline assignment: CDR1 WSHSY and CDR2 SAAADI. Losses at the gene ends were 2 bases for V and 7 bases for J; bases not matched to a gene: 12. The CDR3 sequence: CASSEIPSGILHTQYF. In DNA, the CDR3 is TGCGCCAGCAGTGAGATACCCAGCGGGATTCTTCATACGCAGTATTTT.

The chain employs TRBV19 and TRBJ1-4; 10 bases align to TRBD1. This CDR3 is 14 amino acids long. Germline values: CDR1 LNHDA, CDR2 SQIVND (reference sequence). V gave up 6 bases and J gave up 5 bases; unmatched junction bases: 3. The CDR3 DNA follows: TGTGCCAGTAGGAGGACAGGGGGAAATGAAAAACTGTTTTTT. Translated: CASRRTGGNEKLFF.

This chain joins TRBV2 and TRBJ2-1; D might be TRBD2 (6 bases). With 10 bases removed from V and 9 bases from J, the gap between germline ends came to 19 bases. Looked up from germline, CDR1 is SNHLY and CDR2 is FYNNEI. The CDR3 contains 13 residues. The CDR3 nucleotides read TGTGCCACCACTAGCCCGGGATTCAGTGAGCAGTTCTTC. This sequence encodes CATTSPGFSEQFF.

The J gene is TRBJ1-1, the V gene TRBV7-3; TRBD1 aligns across 10 bases. V lost 4 bases, J lost 7 bases, and 6 bases stayed unmatched. Germline values: CDR1 SGHTA, CDR2 FQGTGA. CDR3 size: 14 residues. The CDR3 nucleotides read TGTGCCAGCAGCTCCACCCGGGACAGGGGTGAAGCTTTCTTT. Protein: CASSSTRDRGEAFF.

V usage is TRBV5-1 and J usage is TRBJ2-1, with TRBD2 as a possible D gene (6 bases). The germline V gene encodes CDR1 SGHRS and CDR2 YFSETQ. V lost 2 bases and J 3 bases, leaving 9 bases between the germline ends. This CDR3 comprises 14 residues. The CDR3 DNA is TGCGCCAGCAGCTTCGGGGGAAACTACAATGAGCAGTTCTTC. Protein product: CASSFGGNYNEQFF.

This sequence joins TRBV7-2 and TRBJ2-3, with D maybe TRBD1 (6 bases). Germline-derived CDR1 and CDR2 are SGHTA and FQGNSA. The length of the CDR3 is 16 residues. Deletions cut 5 bases from V and 0 bases from J, with 15 bases between. The DNA of the CDR3 is TGTGCCAGCAGCCAACGGGACATCTCTAGCACAGATACGCAGTATTTT. Its translation is CASSQRDISSTDTQYF.